One and the same sample provided the 3 T cell receptor beta chains below, sequenced in a study of blood T cell repertoires in COVID-19. The repertoire was sequenced with immunoSEQ multiplex PCR; TCRdb's copy has only in-frame clones and lacks some. The profile shows 250,000 or so clones, roughly nine tenths of them singletons. The sequenced sample consisted of peripheral blood. These receptors originate from a man aged 55 to 70 with acute or convalescent COVID-19.

The chain links TRBV30 to TRBJ1-2; the match to TRBD1 covers 7 bases. There are 13 residues in the CDR3. Trimming took 3 bases from V and 4 from J; bases not matched to a gene: 5. CDR1 GTSNPN and CDR2 SVGIG come from the germline V gene (reference sequence). The chain's CDR3 is CAWSRQGLYGYTF. The CDR3 DNA reads as TGTGCCTGGAGCAGACAGGGCCTCTATGGCTACACCTTC. The full variable domain, completed using reference TRBV30 and TRBJ1-2, is SQTIHQWPATLVQPVGSPLSLECTVEGTSNPNLYWYRQAAGRGLQLLFYSVGIGQISSEVPQNLSASRPQDRQFILSSKKLLLSDSGFYLCAWSRQGLYGYTFGSGTRLTVV.

This chain joins TRBV6-2 or TRBV6-3 and TRBJ2-7, with 12 positions matching TRBD2. This CDR3 has 15 residues. V gave up 6 bases and J gave up 5 bases; unmatched junction bases: 8. Germline-derived CDR1 and CDR2 are MNHEY and SVGEGT. The CDR3 DNA reads as TGTGCCAGCAGCCCGACTAGCGGGAGATCCCACGAGCAGTACTTC. Its translation: CASSPTSGRSHEQYF.

Only a few counts were recorded for this clone. The chain has TRBV3-1 (or the pseudogene TRBV3-2) and TRBJ2-5, with TRBD1 matching over 8 bases. The CDR3 has 14 residues. V lost 3 bases to trimming and J lost 3 bases; unmatched junction nucleotides: 3. Germline assignment: CDR1 LGHDT and CDR2 YNNKEL (reference sequence). The CDR3 reads CASSHTTGEETQYF. CDR3 coding DNA: TGTGCCAGCAGCCATACGACAGGGGAAGAGACCCAGTACTTC.